This T cell receptor beta chain came from a study of identical twins. Notes on the study in general: Conclusions rested on cross-sectional statistics rather than following the same donors.

A remark on this clonotype: Its antigen is as yet unknown.

Germline V gives CDR1 LNHNV, CDR2 YYDKDF (reference sequence). The V end lost 4 bases, the J end lost 4 bases, and 13 bases lay between the germline ends. There are 14 residues in the CDR3. Unique molecular identifiers were present on the cDNA, which also gained a universal primer site by template switching. TCRdb re-called the 5' RACE reads with MiXCR, one entry per CDR3 protein. The sample has approximately 500,000 distinct CDR3 sequences, 24% seen once; the top ten hold 2.9%. These data were also reused for a study on T cells expressing NK-cell markers.

The material sequenced was CD4+ T cells sorted from blood. This TCR was sampled from a young woman in good health. The rearrangement uses TRBV15 and TRBJ1-1; perhaps TRBD1 as D (5 bases). CDR3 region: CATSTGGIGTEAFF. The CDR3 DNA follows: TGTGCCACCAGCACCGGGGGGATCGGCACTGAAGCTTTCTTT.